A selection of T cell receptor beta chains follows, all from one sample in a study of blood T cell repertoires in COVID-19. Repertoires were generated with immunoSEQ multiplex PCR, while TCRdb's copy carries only in-frame clones and drops some. The repertoire holds some 250,000 clones, with around 82% as singletons. The sequencing input was peripheral blood. These receptors all stem from an elderly man with acute or convalescent COVID-19. Each CDR3 is given with its conserved first and last residue. A D gene is named only where the DNA matches it firmly. Clone size, where shown, is once, few, many, or a class for clones that have expanded.

size,D,J,V,CDR3,DNA
.,.,TRBJ2-5,TRBV29-1,CSVHLPRIATKQETQYF,TGCAGCGTCCACCTACCCCGGATAGCGACAAAGCAAGAGACCCAGTACTTC
.,TRBD1,TRBJ1-5,TRBV19,CASRLGQGINQPQHF,TGTGCCAGTAGACTGGGACAGGGGATCAATCAGCCCCAGCATTTT
.,.,TRBJ1-5,TRBV28,CASSPPGYSNQPQHF,TGTGCCAGCAGTCCCCCAGGTTATAGCAATCAGCCCCAGCATTTT
.,.,TRBJ2-7,TRBV6-2/TRBV6-3,CASSPFSEQYF,TGTGCCAGCAGTCCCTTCAGCGAGCAGTACTTC
.,TRBD1,TRBJ1-2,TRBV28,CASSLYRGVYGYTF,TGTGCCAGCAGTTTATACAGGGGAGTGTATGGCTACACCTTC
.,TRBD2,TRBJ2-1,TRBV2,CASSELAGAYNEQFF,TGTGCCAGCAGCGAACTAGCGGGGGCCTACAATGAGCAGTTCTTC
.,TRBD2,TRBJ2-7,TRBV7-6,CASSLVSGAGVGYEQYF,TGTGCCAGCAGCTTAGTCAGCGGGGCGGGAGTAGGTTACGAGCAGTACTTC
few,TRBD2,TRBJ2-1,TRBV6-1,CASSASSGSFVNEQFF,TGTGCCAGCAGTGCATCTAGCGGGAGCTTTGTTAATGAGCAGTTCTTC
.,TRBD1,TRBJ1-2,TRBV5-8,CASRSGTGNYGYTF,TGTGCCAGCAGATCCGGGACAGGGAACTATGGCTACACCTTC
.,TRBD1,TRBJ2-7,TRBV11-2,CASSSTTGDYEQYF,TGTGCCAGCAGCTCGACGACAGGGGACTACGAGCAGTACTTC
.,.,TRBJ2-2,TRBV7-3,CASSTRDSGNTGELFF,TGTGCCAGCAGCACCCGGGATAGCGGGAACACCGGGGAGCTGTTTTTT
.,.,TRBJ1-6,TRBV3-1/TRBV3-2,CASSQDGMGNSPLHF,TGTGCCAGCAGCCAAGACGGGATGGGTAATTCACCCCTCCACTTT
once,.,TRBJ1-6,TRBV3-1/TRBV3-2,CASSHGWAGYNSPLHF,TGTGCCAGCAGCCATGGTTGGGCCGGCTATAATTCACCCCTCCACTTT
.,TRBD2,TRBJ2-7,TRBV27,CASSLRLAAYEQYF,TGTGCCAGCAGTTTACGGCTAGCGGCCTACGAGCAGTACTTC
.,TRBD2,TRBJ2-1,TRBV2,CASSVASGHNEQFF,TGTGCCAGCAGTGTGGCTAGCGGACACAATGAGCAGTTCTTC
.,.,TRBJ2-1,TRBV5-4,CASSLPVSSYNEQFF,TGTGCCAGCAGCTTGCCCGTGAGCTCCTACAATGAGCAGTTCTTC
.,.,TRBJ2-5,TRBV6-5,CASSFFSGETQYF,TGTGCCAGCAGTTTTTTTTCCGGAGAGACCCAGTACTTC
once,.,TRBJ2-7,TRBV28,CASSWAAGASYEQYF,TGTGCCAGCAGTTGGGCAGCAGGGGCCTCCTACGAGCAGTACTTC
.,TRBD1,TRBJ1-6,TRBV5-6,CASRTGTGVSPLHF,TGTGCCAGCAGGACCGGGACAGGGGTCTCACCCCTCCACTTT